Below, one T cell receptor (beta chain) is given with its context. What this receptor recognizes is not known. Base qualities are not at hand, and no much larger clone is one base apart. This specimen belongs to a study of CD8 T cells in Susac syndrome (dated by TCRdb to the late 2010s). In the study overall: Repertoire sequencing was used to test whether CD8+ T cell activation and differentiation in Susac syndrome was antigen driven. Clonality of the CD8+ T cell repertoire was compared between over 10 healthy donors, approximately 14 Susac syndrome patients and 15 multiple sclerosis patients. General conclusions and limits of the study: The number of individuals in the TCR sequencing and HLA analysis was recognized as being relatively small.

RNA was extracted with the RNeasy kit and roughly 0.45 to 1 ug was reverse transcribed using random hexamers. The immunoSEQ multiplex PCR assay, covering 54 Vbeta and 13 Jbeta segments, was used to amplify TCR beta CDR3 regions. To correct PCR amplification bias, a synthetic template baseline was used for both primer optimization and computational correction. The authors processed their data as follows. Reads were annotated to V, D and J genes according to IMGT and were analyzed with immunoSEQ Analyzer, with only productive sequences retained. To calculate clonality, Shannon entropy was normalized by log2 of the number of productive unique sequences and then subtracted from one. Public and private clones were assessed among the 100 most prevalent clones of each patient and control. A clone was defined as Susac-specific if it was absent from the healthy and MS cohorts, from roughly 1,000 published viral clones and from other ImmuneACCESS disease sequences. TCRdb applied fastp at Q25 and MiXCR to the public reads, then kept only in-frame beta chains. Identical CDR3 proteins give one entry, which carries the most common genes and DNA. The V and J calls reflect TCRdb's pipeline rather than the authors' work. The sample table records 250,000 to 300,000 distinct CDR3 sequences; around 89% of these occur just once. More than 0.15% of the sample goes to the ten largest clones.

V is pruned by 3 bases and J by 1 base, leaving 8 bases of the junction without a gene match. The CDR3 runs 17 residues from the cysteine to the phenylalanine. This entry keeps only the CDR3 DNA: 51 bases, framed from base 1. Sequences KGHDR (CDR1) and SFDVKD (CDR2) are obtained from the germline V gene. Peripheral blood CD8+ and CD4+ T cells from healthy donors, Susac syndrome patients and multiple sclerosis patients were profiled using high-throughput TCR beta sequencing. Multiple sclerosis controls were treatment-naive patients with stable or active relapsing-remitting disease fulfilling revised McDonald criteria. Bulk CD8+ and CD4+ T cells were purified magnetically by negative isolation, whereas CD8+ TEMRA cells were enriched by FACS. Blood was drawn into EDTA tubes, processed within 24 hours, and PBMCs were isolated by density gradient centrifugation. PBMCs intended for TCR sequencing were cryopreserved in liquid nitrogen and thawed later in a water bath at 37 degrees C. The sorted or isolated CD4+, CD8+ and CD8+ TEMRA cells reached a purity of at least 90%.

The chain couples TRBV24-1 to TRBJ2-1, and 7 junction bases match TRBD1. This clonotype originated in a human donor with multiple sclerosis. Sequencing was carried out using CD8+ T cells from PBMCs. The DNA reads TGTGCCACCAGTGATCCCCGTGCAGGGGGATCCTACAATGAGCAGTTCTTC. This yields the protein CATSDPRAGGSYNEQFF.